This T cell receptor (beta chain) was profiled in a study of CD8 T cells in Susac syndrome. General study findings and limits: The authors acknowledged that the study's TCR sequencing and HLA analysis involved relatively few individuals.

This CDR3 spans 12 amino acids. Trimming cost V 7 bases and J 5 bases; bases outside gene matches: 7. CDR1 and CDR2 from the germline V gene are SQVTM and ANQGSEA. As regards this clonotype: No antigen is known for it.

Roughly 0.45 to 1 ug RNA was reverse transcribed with random hexamers. The CDR3 of TCR beta was amplified by immunoSEQ multiplex PCR across 54 Vbeta and 13 Jbeta. TCRdb redid the calling of the immunoSEQ multiplex PCR reads with MiXCR, one entry per CDR3 protein. The table lists roughly 130,000 distinct CDR3 sequences, roughly 95% of them singletons, with roughly 0.13% in the top ten. High-throughput TCR beta sequencing covered peripheral CD8+ and CD4+ T cells. In contrast to the negatively isolated CD8+ and CD4+ T cells, TEMRA cells were FACS-enriched. Sequenced material: CD4+ T cells from PBMCs. This TCR was recovered from a human donor in good health. J is TRBJ2-5 and V is TRBV29-1, with 7 bases aligning to TRBD1. This CDR3 is CSGDRAGETQYF. The DNA for the CDR3 is TGCAGCGGTGACAGGGCCGGGGAGACCCAGTACTTC.